These 28 T cell receptor beta chains were sequenced from one sample in a study of cytotoxic CD8 clonotypes in ibrutinib-treated CLL (dated by TCRdb to the early 2020s). In light of the paper, this sample's time point label describes: approximately 25 months on ibrutinib. Libraries were made using the immunoSEQ multiplex PCR assay. TCRdb took this table from immuneACCESS and kept in-frame rearrangements with V and J called. Such tables lack part of the clones; where checked against another copy, unresolved V genes explain under half of the gap, and the rest is unexplained. This sample is represented by roughly 160,000 clones; about 80% of them were singletons. Clones ranked in the top ten supply about 5% of the sample. Sequences were derived from PBMCs, sampled after 24 months of ibrutinib treatment. Receptor source: a human donor with chronic lymphocytic leukemia.

The V and J genes are TRBV5-8 and TRBJ1-5; TRBD1 agrees at 8 bases. Losses at the gene ends were 3 bases for V and 1 base for J; bases not matched to a gene: 9. The CDR3 extends over 17 amino acids. Germline V gene data show CDR1 as SGHTS and CDR2 as YDEGEE. In DNA form, the CDR3 reads TGTGCCAGCAGCTCGGAGACAGGGGCTGTGAGCAATCAGCCCCAGCATTTT. Amino acid sequence: CASSSETGAVSNQPQHF.

There are a few counts of this clone. The V call is TRBV5-1, the J call TRBJ2-7, with 8 positions matching TRBD2. V lost 3 bases, J lost 4 bases, and 9 bases stayed unmatched. The CDR3 is 15 residues long. Germline loops: CDR1 SGHRS, CDR2 YFSETQ. CDR3 sequence (DNA): TGCGCCAGCAGCTATTACAGCGGGAGTGGGTACGAGCAGTACTTC. It codes for CASSYYSGSGYEQYF.

DNA of the CDR3: TGTGCCAGCAAGGGGTCAGGTAGCAATCAGCCCCAGCATTTT. Translated: CASKGSGSNQPQHF. The chain combines TRBV2 with TRBJ1-5; maybe TRBD1 (5 bases). CDR1 is SNHLY and CDR2 is FYNNEI in the germline V gene. CDR3 size: 14 residues. V lost 7 bases, J lost 0 bases, and 10 bases lay in between. The variable domain in full, with the rest retrieved from reference TRBV2 and TRBJ1-5, is EPEVTQTPSHQVTQMGQEVILRCVPISNHLYFYWYRQILGQKVEFLVSFYNNEISEKSEIFDDQFSVERPDGSNFTLKIRSTKLEDSAMYFCASKGSGSNQPQHFGDGTRLSIL.

The chain carries TRBV9 and TRBJ1-1, with TRBD1 matching 7 bases. Trimming cost V 2 bases and J 7 bases; bases outside gene matches: 8. Germline loops: CDR1 SGDLS, CDR2 YYNGEE. The CDR3 is 14 residues long. CDR3 amino acids: CASSVDGRDSEAFF. CDR3 bases: TGTGCCAGCAGCGTGGATGGTAGGGACAGTGAAGCTTTCTTT. The variable domain in full, completed from reference TRBV9 and TRBJ1-1, reads DSGVTQTPKHLITATGQRVTLRCSPRSGDLSVYWYQQSLDQGLQFLIQYYNGEERAKGNILERFSAQQFPDLHSELNLSSLELGDSALYFCASSVDGRDSEAFFGQGTRLTVV.

V is TRBV30 and J is TRBJ1-3, with 7 bases fitting TRBD1. CDR1 is GTSNPN and CDR2 is SVGIG in the germline V gene (reference sequence). The CDR3 is 14 residues long. The V segment lost 8 bases and the J segment 7 bases; nucleotides outside the gene matches: 14. CDR3 sequence: CAADRAHKRNTIYF. The CDR3 DNA follows: TGTGCCGCCGACAGGGCCCATAAGAGGAACACCATATATTTT. Using reference TRBV30 and TRBJ1-3 for the parts outside the CDR3, the full variable domain is SQTIHQWPATLVQPVGSPLSLECTVEGTSNPNLYWYRQAAGRGLQLLFYSVGIGQISSEVPQNLSASRPQDRQFILSSKKLLLSDSGFYLCAADRAHKRNTIYFGEGSWLTVV.

The gene calls are TRBV6-4 and TRBJ2-6; D ambiguous. Looked up from germline, CDR1 is MRHNA and CDR2 is SNTAGT. This CDR3 is built from 15 residues. V gave up 0 bases and J gave up 4 bases, with 7 bases separating them. The CDR3 reads CASSDSVPGANVLTF. CDR3 DNA sequence: TGTGCCAGCAGTGACTCGGTCCCCGGGGCCAACGTCCTGACTTTC.

The gene calls are TRBV6-5 and TRBJ1-1; a possible D gene is TRBD1 (5 bases). Germline-derived CDR1 and CDR2 are MNHEY and SVGAGI. CDR3 size: 15 residues. V was shortened by 2 bases and J by 0 bases, with 10 bases between the two germline ends. The CDR3 reads CASSYEGALNTEAFF. CDR3 in DNA: TGTGCCAGCAGTTACGAAGGGGCCTTGAACACTGAAGCTTTCTTT.

The chain couples TRBV19 to TRBJ1-1; TRBD1 matches 7 bases. V shed 8 bases and J 2 bases; nucleotides not matched to a gene: 5. Germline V lookup: CDR1 LNHDA, CDR2 SQIVND (reference sequence). The CDR3 consists of 13 residues. CDR3 nucleotides: TGTGCCAGTGCCGACAGGGTCAACACTGAAGCTTTCTTT. Translating gives CASADRVNTEAFF. The full variable domain, completed using reference TRBV19 and TRBJ1-1, is DGGITQSPKYLFRKEGQNVTLSCEQNLNHDAMYWYRQDPGQGLRLIYYSQIVNDFQKGDIAEGYSVSREKKESFPLTVTSAQKNPTAFYLCASADRVNTEAFFGQGTRLTVV.

This clone was observed once. The V gene is TRBV6-5, the J gene TRBJ2-2; TRBD2 aligns across 8 bases. CDR3 length: 15 amino acids. Germline assignment: CDR1 MNHEY and CDR2 SVGAGI. Trimming removed 6 bases from V and 4 bases from J; junction bases left unmatched: 7. The CDR3 protein is CASRLGTRLTGELFF. The CDR3 bases are TGTGCCAGCAGACTCGGGACTAGACTCACCGGGGAGCTGTTTTTT.

The chain uses TRBV7-8 and TRBJ2-2, with a possible D match to TRBD2 (5 bases). The CDR3 covers 14 residues. The germline V and J ends were trimmed by 2 bases and 6 bases, with 10 bases remaining between them. Looked up from germline, CDR1 is SGHVS and CDR2 is FQNEAQ. The CDR3 region is CASSLRSGAGELFF. The CDR3 nucleotides are TGTGCCAGCAGCTTAAGATCCGGGGCCGGGGAGCTGTTTTTT.

This clone was observed a single time. The gene calls are TRBV27 and TRBJ1-1; D is undetermined. The length of the CDR3 is 16 residues. The germline gives CDR1 MNHEY, CDR2 SMNVEV (reference sequence). The ends were cut back, 8 bases at V and 0 bases at J, with 19 bases in the middle. As DNA, the CDR3 is TGTGCCAGCCGAATAGGTAAAGGTCCCATGAACACTGAAGCTTTCTTT. It translates to CASRIGKGPMNTEAFF.

The chain is built from TRBV19 and TRBJ2-5; 9 nucleotides line up with TRBD1. This CDR3 has 15 residues. CDR1 is LNHDA and CDR2 is SQIVND in the germline V gene (reference sequence). With 4 bases clipped from V and 4 bases from J, the junction kept 7 bases outside the gene matches. The CDR3 spells CASSSGQGRAETQYF. Here the CDR3 DNA reads TGTGCCAGTAGTAGCGGACAGGGGCGAGCAGAGACCCAGTACTTC.

The chain recombines TRBV21-1 with TRBJ1-1. TRBV21-1 is designated a pseudogene. The CDR3 totals 14 residues. CDR3 in amino acids: CASRGDTSNTEAFF. In DNA form, the CDR3 reads TGTGCCAGCAGGGGAGACACTTCGAACACTGAAGCTTTCTTT.

The rearrangement links TRBV18 to TRBJ2-5; D remains unclear. The germline V and J ends were trimmed by 3 bases and 5 bases, with 4 bases remaining between them. This CDR3 contains 11 residues. Germline V gene sequence: CDR1 KGHSH, CDR2 LQKENI. CDR3 sequence: CASSPSETQYF. Here the CDR3 DNA reads TGTGCCAGCTCACCCTCCGAGACCCAGTACTTC.

The chain has TRBV6-1 and TRBJ2-1; no definite D call. The CDR3 is 14 amino acids. V gave up 7 bases and J gave up 0 bases, with 10 bases separating them. Germline assignment: CDR1 MNHNS and CDR2 SASEGT. The chain's CDR3 is CASTSRGSYNEQFF. For the CDR3, the DNA is TGTGCCAGCACCTCTCGAGGCTCCTACAATGAGCAGTTCTTC.

V usage is TRBV18 and J usage is TRBJ2-3; 8 positions match TRBD2. This CDR3 has 15 residues. From germline, CDR1 is KGHSH and CDR2 LQKENI. After removal of 4 bases from V and 1 base from J, the junction contained 4 bases not matched to a gene. CDR3 region: CASSLSTSGTDTQYF. The CDR3 DNA follows: TGTGCCAGCTCACTATCGACTAGCGGCACAGATACGCAGTATTTT. The entire variable domain, with the rest obtained from reference TRBV18 and TRBJ2-3, is as follows: NAGVMQNPRHLVRRRGQEARLRCSPMKGHSHVYWYRQLPEEGLKFMVYLQKENIIDESGMPKERFSAEFPKEGPSILRIQQVVRGDSAAYFCASSLSTSGTDTQYFGPGTRLTVL.

This chain joins TRBV4-2 and TRBJ2-3, with D tentatively TRBD2 (6 bases). The CDR3 totals 16 residues. The germline V gene has CDR1 LGHNA and CDR2 YNFKEQ. V lost 7 bases and J lost 5, with 22 bases in between. CDR3 nucleotide sequence: TGTGCCAGCACCCCAACAGCGGGTGGGACGGGAGATACGCAGTATTTT. Protein sequence: CASTPTAGGTGDTQYF.

V usage is TRBV6-5 and J usage is TRBJ1-2; tentative D call: TRBD1 (6 bases). V gave up 9 bases and J gave up 4 bases, with 18 bases separating them. Per germline, CDR1 MNHEY and CDR2 SVGAGI. The CDR3 covers 14 residues. In nucleotides, the CDR3 is TGTGCCAGTCTCCCGGTCAGGGGCGTCTATGGCTACACCTTC. This gives the protein CASLPVRGVYGYTF.

This clone was observed once. An end of the junction does not agree with germline; a read error may underlie this. The genes are TRBV19 and TRBJ2-2; D remains ambiguous. Germline loops: CDR1 LNHDA, CDR2 SQIVND (reference sequence). The CDR3 spans 14 residues. This CDR3 reads CASSIYSYTGELFF. For the CDR3, the DNA is TGTGCCAGCAGTATATACAGCTACACCGGGGAGCTGTTTTTT.

This clone occurred a few times. The V call is TRBV19, the J call TRBJ2-6; D gene uncertain. The V gene lost 11 bases and the J gene lost 0 bases, with 11 bases spanning the gap. The germline V gene has CDR1 LNHDA and CDR2 SQIVND (reference sequence). The CDR3 contains 14 residues. The CDR3 sequence: CASDDRSGANVLTF. Written as DNA, the CDR3 is TGTGCCTCGGACGACCGCTCTGGGGCCAACGTCCTGACTTTC.

The chain has TRBV19 and TRBJ1-2; D is undetermined. The CDR3 is 13 residues long. Trimming removed 6 bases at V and 3 bases at J, with 11 bases between. Germline assignment: CDR1 LNHDA and CDR2 SQIVND (reference sequence). Written as DNA, the CDR3 is TGTGCCAGTAGCGATGAGGGTCACTATGGCTACACCTTC. Its protein product is CASSDEGHYGYTF.

J is TRBJ2-3 and V is TRBV7-9; D not certain. The CDR3 consists of 13 residues. In germline, CDR1 is SEHNR, CDR2 FQNEAQ (reference sequence). The V and J ends lost 3 bases and 11 bases respectively, with 15 bases between them. The CDR3 is CASSFTTAGGQYF. CDR3 nucleotides: TGTGCCAGCAGCTTCACGACTGCCGGTGGGCAGTATTTT.

The table lists this clone with a count of one. The rearrangement uses TRBV5-1 and TRBJ2-5, with 10 bases identical to TRBD2. The junction had 6 bases not matched to a gene; V was cut back by 4 bases and J by 3 bases. Germline CDR1 is SGHRS and CDR2 is YFSETQ. The CDR3 has 15 amino acids. The CDR3: CASSRITSGEETQYF. In nucleotides, the CDR3 is TGCGCCAGCAGCAGAATTACTAGCGGGGAAGAGACCCAGTACTTC.

The chain joins TRBV6-6 to TRBJ1-4, with a weak D call TRBD1 (6 bases). The CDR3 contains 14 residues. V lost 2 bases and J lost 8, with 12 bases in between. Germline V lookup: CDR1 MNHNY, CDR2 SVGAGI (reference sequence). The CDR3, as DNA: TGTGCCAGCAGTTACGACGGGAGGGGGGAAAAACTGTTTTTT. Residues: CASSYDGRGEKLFF.

J is TRBJ1-2 and V is TRBV5-5, with 8 nucleotides matching TRBD1. The V gene's germline CDR1 is SGHKS and CDR2 YYEKEE (reference sequence). The CDR3 is made up of 14 amino acids. J was trimmed by 8 bases and V by 5 bases; bases with no gene match: 11. DNA for the CDR3: TGTGCCAGCAGTCCCGTCCAGGGGGCGAGAGGCTACACCTTC. Amino acids: CASSPVQGARGYTF.

The chain employs TRBV18 and TRBJ2-7; 8 nucleotides agree with TRBD1. This CDR3 has 13 residues. Germline-derived CDR1 and CDR2 are KGHSH and LQKENI. Trimming at V came to 6 bases and at J to 6 bases, leaving 7 bases not matched to a gene. CDR3 sequence reads: CASSPTQGGEQYF. The CDR3 coding sequence is TGTGCCAGCTCCCCTACACAGGGGGGCGAGCAGTACTTC.

V is TRBV7-9 and J is TRBJ2-3, with 13 bases lining up with TRBD2. This CDR3 has 16 amino acids. Germline assignment: CDR1 SEHNR and CDR2 FQNEAQ (reference sequence). Trimming removed 6 bases from V and 6 bases from J; junction bases left unmatched: 9. The CDR3: CASRGTSGKETDTQYF. CDR3 DNA: TGTGCCAGCAGGGGGACTAGCGGGAAAGAGACCGATACGCAGTATTTT.

This clone was seen only once. The chain combines TRBV5-1 with TRBJ2-3; weak D call: TRBD2 (5 bases). Per germline, CDR1 SGHRS and CDR2 YFSETQ. The length of the CDR3 is 16 residues. V lost 1 base to trimming and J lost 0 bases, with 12 bases between them. The CDR3 DNA reads as TGCGCCAGCAGCTTGTCGGCGGGTTATAGCACAGATACGCAGTATTTT. Its translation: CASSLSAGYSTDTQYF.